This note documents a single TCR beta chain sequence. Profiled with immunoSEQ multiplex PCR; TCRdb holds only in-frame clones, not every one. Among fewer than 120,000 clones listed, 70% to 90% were seen once. This CDR3 comprises 15 residues. Trimming at V came to 3 bases and at J to 5 bases, leaving 9 bases not matched to a gene. Germline lookup yields CDR1 SGHNT and CDR2 YYREEE (reference sequence). The data derive from a study of blood T cell repertoires in COVID-19. The source is a human donor in a cohort sampled during active COVID-19. V gene TRBV5-4 combines with J gene TRBJ2-5; 8 nucleotides align to TRBD1. The material sequenced was peripheral blood. The CDR3 region is CASSSQGAATETQYF. CDR3 nucleotide sequence: TGTGCCAGCAGCTCCCAGGGGGCAGCCACGGAGACCCAGTACTTC.